The sequence of this T cell receptor beta chain was determined in a study of molecular identifiers for immune sequencing clone quantification. The study's findings and limits: Jurkat TCR RNA from one cell was spiked into fewer than 1.2 million naive cells, and it was reportedly detectable there.

Naive CD8 libraries were made from about 21,000 to 970,000 sorted cells, and they used 10%, 30% or 50% RNA. Naive CD8 T cells underwent sorting with the CD8+CD4-CCR7+CD45RA+ definition. About this clonotype itself: What it binds is not known. A much bigger clone sits one base away, suggesting this may be a read error. Since no conserved phenylalanine or tryptophan closes the CDR3, a read error is the likely cause.

V was clipped by 4 bases and J by 5 bases; unmatched bases: 10. CDR1 and CDR2 from the germline V gene are SGHRS and YFSETQ. The CDR3 runs to 17 residues. MiXCR, applied by TCRdb to the PCR reads, yields one record per CDR3 protein. The profile shows about 630,000 distinct CDR3 sequences, approximately 24% of them singletons. V and J are TRBV5-1 and TRBJ2-5; TRBD2 agrees at 14 bases. The sequenced sample consisted of naive CD8+ T cells from blood, with Jurkat cell RNA spiked in. The subset was: FACS-sorted CD8+CD4-CCR7+CD45RA+ naive T cells. The TCR originated in a human donor in good health. Some libraries in this study had Jurkat cell RNA spiked in. The CDR3 spells CASSDGTSGSLVETQYS. The CDR3 bases are TGCGCCAGCAGCGACGGGACTAGCGGGAGTTTAGTCGAGACCCAGTACTCC.